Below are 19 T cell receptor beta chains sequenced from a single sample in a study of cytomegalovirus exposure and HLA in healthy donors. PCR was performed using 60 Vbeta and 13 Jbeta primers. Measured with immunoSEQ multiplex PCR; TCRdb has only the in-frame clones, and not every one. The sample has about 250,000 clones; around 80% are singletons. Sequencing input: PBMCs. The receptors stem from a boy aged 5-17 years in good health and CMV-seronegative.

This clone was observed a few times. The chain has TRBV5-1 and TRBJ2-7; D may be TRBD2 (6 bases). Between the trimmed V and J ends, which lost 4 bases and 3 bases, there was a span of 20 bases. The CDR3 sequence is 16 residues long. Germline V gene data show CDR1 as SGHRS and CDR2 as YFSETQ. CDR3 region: CASSPTSNSRNYEQYF. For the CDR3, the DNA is TGCGCCAGCAGCCCTACTAGCAATAGCCGAAACTACGAGCAGTACTTC.

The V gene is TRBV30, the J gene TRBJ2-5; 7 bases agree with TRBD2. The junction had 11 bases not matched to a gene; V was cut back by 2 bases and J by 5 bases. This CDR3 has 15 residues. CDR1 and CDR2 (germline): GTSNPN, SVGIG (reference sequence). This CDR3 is CAWSPSGRVGETQYF. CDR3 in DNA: TGTGCCTGGAGTCCTAGCGGACGGGTAGGGGAGACCCAGTACTTC. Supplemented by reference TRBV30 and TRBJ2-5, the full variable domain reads SQTIHQWPATLVQPVGSPLSLECTVEGTSNPNLYWYRQAAGRGLQLLFYSVGIGQISSEVPQNLSASRPQDRQFILSSKKLLLSDSGFYLCAWSPSGRVGETQYFGPGTRLLVL.

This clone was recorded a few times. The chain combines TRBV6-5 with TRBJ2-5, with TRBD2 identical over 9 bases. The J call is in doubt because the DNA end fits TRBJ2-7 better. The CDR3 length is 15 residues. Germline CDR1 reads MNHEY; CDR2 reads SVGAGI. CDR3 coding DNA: TGTGCCAGCAGTTTACCGGGACTAGCAGACTACGAGCAGTACTTC. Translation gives CASSLPGLADYEQYF.

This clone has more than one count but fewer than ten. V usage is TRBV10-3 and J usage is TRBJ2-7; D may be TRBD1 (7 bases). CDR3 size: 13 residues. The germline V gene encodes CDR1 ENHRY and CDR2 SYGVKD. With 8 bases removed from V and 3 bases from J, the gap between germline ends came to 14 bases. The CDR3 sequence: CAIRAGGNYEQYF. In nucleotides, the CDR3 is TGTGCCATCCGGGCAGGGGGGAACTACGAGCAGTACTTC.

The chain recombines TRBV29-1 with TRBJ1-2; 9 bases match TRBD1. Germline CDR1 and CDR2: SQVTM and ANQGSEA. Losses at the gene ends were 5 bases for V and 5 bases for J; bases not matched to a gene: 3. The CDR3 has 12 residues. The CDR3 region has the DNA TGCAGCGTTTGGGGACAGGGATATGGCTACACCTTC. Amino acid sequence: CSVWGQGYGYTF.

The CDR3 loop is CASTPGQANTGELFF. DNA of the CDR3: TGTGCCAGTACCCCGGGACAGGCGAACACCGGGGAGCTGTTTTTT. The genes are TRBV19 and TRBJ2-2; 8 bases align to TRBD1. This CDR3 is 15 amino acids long. Trimming cost V 7 bases and J 0 bases; bases outside gene matches: 4. CDR1 and CDR2 (germline): LNHDA, SQIVND (reference sequence).

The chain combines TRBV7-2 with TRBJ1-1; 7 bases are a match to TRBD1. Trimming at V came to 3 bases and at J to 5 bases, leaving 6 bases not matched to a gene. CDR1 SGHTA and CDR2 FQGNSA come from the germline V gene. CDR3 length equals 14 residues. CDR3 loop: CASSLQGERTEAFF. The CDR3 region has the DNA TGTGCCAGCAGCTTGCAGGGGGAACGGACTGAAGCTTTCTTT.

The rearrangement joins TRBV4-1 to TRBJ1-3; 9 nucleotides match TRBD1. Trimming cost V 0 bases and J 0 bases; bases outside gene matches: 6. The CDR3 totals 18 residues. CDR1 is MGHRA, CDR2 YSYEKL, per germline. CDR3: CASSQDLTGGISGNTIYF. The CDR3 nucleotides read TGCGCCAGCAGCCAAGATCTGACAGGGGGTATCTCTGGAAACACCATATATTTT.

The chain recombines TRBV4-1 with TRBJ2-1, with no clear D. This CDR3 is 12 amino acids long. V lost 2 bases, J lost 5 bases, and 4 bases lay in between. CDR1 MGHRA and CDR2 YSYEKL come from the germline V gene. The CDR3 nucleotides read TGCGCCAGCAGCCAAATAAACAATGAGCAGTTCTTC. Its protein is CASSQINNEQFF.

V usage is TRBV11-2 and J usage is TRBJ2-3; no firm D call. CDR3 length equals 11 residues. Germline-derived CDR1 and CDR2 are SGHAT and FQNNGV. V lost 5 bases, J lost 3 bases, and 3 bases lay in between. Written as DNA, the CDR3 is TGTGCCAGCAGCCATACAGATACGCAGTATTTT. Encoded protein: CASSHTDTQYF.

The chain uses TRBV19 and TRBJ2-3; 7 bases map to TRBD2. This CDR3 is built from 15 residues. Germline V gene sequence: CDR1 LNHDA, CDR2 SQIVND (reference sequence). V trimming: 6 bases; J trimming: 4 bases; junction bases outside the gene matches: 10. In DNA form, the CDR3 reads TGTGCCAGTAGGGGCGAGCGGGGAAGGTCAGATACGCAGTATTTT. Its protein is CASRGERGRSDTQYF.

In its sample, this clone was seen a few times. DNA of the CDR3: TGTGCCAGCAGCCTAAGTAACACCGGGGAGCTGTTTTTT. Translation gives CASSLSNTGELFF. The gene calls are TRBV7-2 and TRBJ2-2; D ambiguous. The CDR3 has 13 residues. Per the germline V gene, CDR1 is SGHTA and CDR2 is FQGNSA. V was cut by 5 bases and J by 2 bases, with 6 bases left in between.

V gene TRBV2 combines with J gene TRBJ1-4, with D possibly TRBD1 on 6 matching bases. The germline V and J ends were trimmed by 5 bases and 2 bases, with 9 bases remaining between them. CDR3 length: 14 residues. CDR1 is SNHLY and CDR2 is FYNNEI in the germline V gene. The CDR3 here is CASSQGSTNEKLFF. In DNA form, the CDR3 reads TGTGCCAGCAGTCAGGGGTCCACTAATGAAAAACTGTTTTTT.

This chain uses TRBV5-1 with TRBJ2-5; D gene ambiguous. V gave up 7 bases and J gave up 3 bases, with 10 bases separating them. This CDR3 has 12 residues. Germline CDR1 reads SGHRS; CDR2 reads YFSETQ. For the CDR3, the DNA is TGCGCCAGCCGTATCGGAGAAGAGACCCAGTACTTC. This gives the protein CASRIGEETQYF.

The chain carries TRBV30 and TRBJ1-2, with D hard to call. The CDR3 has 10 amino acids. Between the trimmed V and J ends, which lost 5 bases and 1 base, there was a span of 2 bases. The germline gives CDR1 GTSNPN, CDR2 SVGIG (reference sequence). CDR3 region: CAWRNYGYTF. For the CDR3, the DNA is TGTGCCTGGCGTAACTATGGCTACACCTTC.

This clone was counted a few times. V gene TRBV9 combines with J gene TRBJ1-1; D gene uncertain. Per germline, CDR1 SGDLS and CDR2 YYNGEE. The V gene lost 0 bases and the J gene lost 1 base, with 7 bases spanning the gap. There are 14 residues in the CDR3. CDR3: CASSVVSGNTEAFF. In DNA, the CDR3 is TGTGCCAGCAGCGTAGTGTCAGGGAACACTGAAGCTTTCTTT.

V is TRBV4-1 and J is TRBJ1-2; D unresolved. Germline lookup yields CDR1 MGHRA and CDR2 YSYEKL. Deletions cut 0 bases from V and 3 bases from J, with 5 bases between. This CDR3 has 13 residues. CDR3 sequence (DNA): TGCGCCAGCAGCCAAGATTATGACTATGGCTACACCTTC. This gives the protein CASSQDYDYGYTF.

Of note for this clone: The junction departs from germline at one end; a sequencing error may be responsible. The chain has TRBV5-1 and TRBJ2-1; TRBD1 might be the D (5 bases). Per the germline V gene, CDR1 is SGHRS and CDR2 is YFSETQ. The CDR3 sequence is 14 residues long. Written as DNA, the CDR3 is TGCGCAAGCAGCGTCCTAATGCAGGGCAATGAGCAGTTCTTC. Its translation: CASSVLMQGNEQFF.

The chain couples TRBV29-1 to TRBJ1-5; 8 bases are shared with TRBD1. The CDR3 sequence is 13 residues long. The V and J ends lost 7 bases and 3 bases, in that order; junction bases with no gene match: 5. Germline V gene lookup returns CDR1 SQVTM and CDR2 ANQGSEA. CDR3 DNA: TGCAGCGCCACACAGGGGGTCAATCAGCCCCAGCATTTT. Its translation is CSATQGVNQPQHF.